This T cell receptor (beta chain) was profiled in a study of kidney transplant recipient with SARS-CoV-2 infection. CDR3 size: 14 residues. V gave up 9 bases and J gave up 0 bases, with 12 bases separating them. CDR1 and CDR2 (germline): MNHEY, SVGEGT. This clonotype was counted only a few times. One entry per CDR3 protein results from TCRdb running MiXCR on the reads. Here the sample spans 200,000 to 300,000 distinct CDR3 sequences, around 30% being singletons. The material was a blood sample, obtained at baseline and on day 111 from a kidney transplant recipient. The J gene is TRBJ1-3, the V gene TRBV6-2 or TRBV6-3; no clear D gene. The sequence was obtained from a male patient between 25 and 40 years old who had COVID-19 and was a kidney transplant recipient. The graft donor may have contributed some T cells. The CDR3 spells CASIGRLSGNTIYF. CDR3 in DNA: TGTGCCAGTATCGGCCGTCTCTCTGGAAACACCATATATTTT.